Listed below are T cell receptor beta chains from one sample, sequenced in a study of cytomegalovirus exposure and HLA in healthy donors. Libraries were prepared by immunoSEQ multiplex PCR; TCRdb keeps only in-frame clonotypes and omits some of them. Of 90,000 or so clones in the sample, around four fifths were seen once. Sequenced sample: PBMCs. These receptors were taken from a man aged 25 to 45 in good health and CMV-seropositive. Each CDR3 is given with its conserved first and last residue. The order of the fields is clone size, D gene, V gene, J gene, CDR3 length, CDR3 protein, CDR3 DNA. D genes are given only for firm matches. Size values are once, few and many counts, or a class for expanded clones, and some rows have none.

clone size: -; D gene: TRBD2; V gene: TRBV18; J gene: TRBJ2-3; CDR3 length: 18; CDR3 protein: CASSLRIRLAGEVDTQYF; CDR3 DNA: TGTGCCAGCTCACTCCGGATCCGACTAGCGGGAGAGGTGGATACGCAGTATTTT
clone size: -; D gene: TRBD1; V gene: TRBV9; J gene: TRBJ2-1; CDR3 length: 15; CDR3 protein: CASSRGQSSYNEQFF; CDR3 DNA: TGTGCCAGCAGCCGGGGACAGAGCTCCTACAATGAGCAGTTCTTC
clone size: -; D gene: -; V gene: TRBV18; J gene: TRBJ2-7; CDR3 length: 14; CDR3 protein: CASSPPLIGVEQYF; CDR3 DNA: TGTGCCAGCTCACCACCGCTAATAGGGGTCGAGCAGTACTTC
clone size: -; D gene: TRBD2; V gene: TRBV18; J gene: TRBJ2-7; CDR3 length: 17; CDR3 protein: CASSPYPTSGRAGEQYF; CDR3 DNA: TGTGCCAGCTCACCCTATCCAACTAGCGGGAGGGCTGGCGAGCAGTACTTC
clone size: once; D gene: -; V gene: TRBV29-1; J gene: TRBJ2-7; CDR3 length: 14; CDR3 protein: CSADLKGNGYEQYF; CDR3 DNA: TGCAGCGCCGACCTGAAGGGGAACGGATACGAGCAGTACTTC
clone size: -; D gene: -; V gene: TRBV30; J gene: TRBJ2-7; CDR3 length: 13; CDR3 protein: CAWSTRDMFEQYF; CDR3 DNA: TGTGCCTGGAGTACCCGGGACATGTTCGAGCAGTACTTC
clone size: -; D gene: -; V gene: TRBV4-1; J gene: TRBJ2-5; CDR3 length: 15; CDR3 protein: CASSQDKGAGETQYF; CDR3 DNA: TGCGCCAGCAGCCAAGATAAAGGGGCTGGGGAGACCCAGTACTTC
clone size: -; D gene: -; V gene: TRBV19; J gene: TRBJ2-3; CDR3 length: 15; CDR3 protein: CASRYSTLGTDTQYF; CDR3 DNA: TGTGCCAGTAGATATAGCACCCTTGGCACAGATACGCAGTATTTT
clone size: -; D gene: -; V gene: TRBV7-2; J gene: TRBJ1-1; CDR3 length: 14; CDR3 protein: CASSREQGGTEAFF; CDR3 DNA: TGTGCCAGCAGCCGAGAACAGGGTGGCACTGAAGCTTTCTTT
clone size: medium-sized; D gene: -; V gene: TRBV19; J gene: TRBJ2-7; CDR3 length: 11; CDR3 protein: CASSDLREQYF; CDR3 DNA: TGTGCCAGTAGTGATCTGAGGGAGCAGTACTTC
clone size: -; D gene: -; V gene: TRBV10-3; J gene: TRBJ2-3; CDR3 length: 18; CDR3 protein: CAISESGMAGRSTDTQYF; CDR3 DNA: TGTGCCATCAGTGAATCGGGGATGGCGGGACGAAGCACAGATACGCAGTATTTT
clone size: -; D gene: -; V gene: TRBV6-5; J gene: TRBJ2-5; CDR3 length: 14; CDR3 protein: CASSPTRSKETQYF; CDR3 DNA: TGTGCCAGCAGCCCGACTCGGAGCAAAGAGACCCAGTACTTC
clone size: -; D gene: -; V gene: TRBV30; J gene: TRBJ1-2; CDR3 length: 14; CDR3 protein: CAWSVQGDNYGYTF; CDR3 DNA: TGTGCCTGGAGTGTACAGGGTGATAACTATGGCTACACCTTC
clone size: -; D gene: TRBD1; V gene: TRBV2; J gene: TRBJ2-3; CDR3 length: 13; CDR3 protein: CASSEQGLDTQYF; CDR3 DNA: TGTGCCAGCAGCGAACAGGGGTTAGATACGCAGTATTTT
clone size: -; D gene: TRBD1; V gene: TRBV5-1; J gene: TRBJ1-4; CDR3 length: 15; CDR3 protein: CASSRIRDRDEKLFF; CDR3 DNA: TGCGCCAGCAGCAGGATCCGGGACAGAGATGAAAAACTGTTTTTT
clone size: -; D gene: -; V gene: TRBV30; J gene: TRBJ1-5; CDR3 length: 12; CDR3 protein: CAFGGSNQPQHF; CDR3 DNA: TGTGCCTTCGGGGGTAGCAATCAGCCCCAGCATTTT
clone size: -; D gene: TRBD1; V gene: TRBV5-1; J gene: TRBJ2-2; CDR3 length: 18; CDR3 protein: CASSLVARGLSGTGELFF; CDR3 DNA: TGCGCCAGCAGCTTGGTGGCCAGGGGGCTTTCGGGCACCGGGGAGCTGTTTTTT
clone size: -; D gene: -; V gene: TRBV28; J gene: TRBJ2-7; CDR3 length: 13; CDR3 protein: CATIPGLSYEQYF; CDR3 DNA: TGTGCCACCATCCCGGGACTTTCCTACGAGCAGTACTTC
clone size: -; D gene: TRBD1; V gene: TRBV25-1; J gene: TRBJ1-4; CDR3 length: 16; CDR3 protein: CASSAGTAARGEKLFF; CDR3 DNA: TGTGCCAGCAGTGCGGGGACAGCGGCGCGTGGTGAAAAACTGTTTTTT
clone size: -; D gene: TRBD2; V gene: TRBV19; J gene: TRBJ2-7; CDR3 length: 14; CDR3 protein: CASSIALAGVEQYF; CDR3 DNA: TGTGCCAGTAGTATCGCGCTAGCGGGAGTCGAGCAGTACTTC
clone size: -; D gene: TRBD1; V gene: TRBV4-1; J gene: TRBJ2-5; CDR3 length: 14; CDR3 protein: CASSRLTGGETQYF; CDR3 DNA: TGCGCCAGCAGCCGACTCACAGGGGGTGAGACCCAGTACTTC
clone size: -; D gene: -; V gene: TRBV28; J gene: TRBJ2-1; CDR3 length: 13; CDR3 protein: CASSFQIPYEQFF; CDR3 DNA: TGTGCCAGCAGTTTCCAGATTCCCTATGAGCAGTTCTTC
clone size: -; D gene: TRBD2; V gene: TRBV7-8; J gene: TRBJ2-5; CDR3 length: 14; CDR3 protein: CASSPSTSEETQYF; CDR3 DNA: TGTGCCAGCAGCCCCTCGACTAGCGAAGAGACCCAGTACTTC
clone size: -; D gene: TRBD2; V gene: TRBV19; J gene: TRBJ2-3; CDR3 length: 13; CDR3 protein: CASRSSGSDTQYF; CDR3 DNA: TGTGCCAGTAGATCGAGCGGGAGTGATACGCAGTATTTT
clone size: -; D gene: TRBD2; V gene: TRBV29-1; J gene: TRBJ2-7; CDR3 length: 14; CDR3 protein: CSVERLAGVNEQYF; CDR3 DNA: TGCAGCGTTGAAAGACTAGCGGGAGTCAACGAGCAGTACTTC
clone size: -; D gene: TRBD1; V gene: TRBV4-3; J gene: TRBJ2-7; CDR3 length: 15; CDR3 protein: CASSQVGDSSYEQYF; CDR3 DNA: TGCGCCAGCAGCCAAGTGGGGGACAGCTCCTACGAGCAGTACTTC
clone size: -; D gene: -; V gene: TRBV27; J gene: TRBJ2-3; CDR3 length: 15; CDR3 protein: CASSLIGDSTDTQYF; CDR3 DNA: TGTGCCAGCAGTTTAATCGGAGATAGCACAGATACGCAGTATTTT
clone size: -; D gene: -; V gene: TRBV9; J gene: TRBJ1-4; CDR3 length: 15; CDR3 protein: CASSVATGSLEKLFF; CDR3 DNA: TGTGCCAGCAGCGTTGCGACAGGAAGCTTGGAAAAACTGTTTTTT
clone size: once; D gene: -; V gene: TRBV9; J gene: TRBJ2-2; CDR3 length: 15; CDR3 protein: CASSVIGSKAGELFF; CDR3 DNA: TGTGCCAGCAGCGTAATCGGGAGTAAGGCCGGGGAGCTGTTTTTT
clone size: once; D gene: -; V gene: TRBV18; J gene: TRBJ1-1; CDR3 length: 13; CDR3 protein: CASSPNRRAEAFF; CDR3 DNA: TGTGCCAGCTCGCCAAACCGGAGGGCTGAAGCTTTCTTT
clone size: -; D gene: -; V gene: TRBV18; J gene: TRBJ1-3; CDR3 length: 18; CDR3 protein: CASSLKESTGHSGNTIYF; CDR3 DNA: TGTGCCAGCTCACTAAAAGAATCGACAGGCCACTCTGGAAACACCATATATTTT
clone size: -; D gene: -; V gene: TRBV4-3; J gene: TRBJ1-5; CDR3 length: 14; CDR3 protein: CASSQDGSNQPQHF; CDR3 DNA: TGCGCCAGCAGCCAAGACGGTAGCAATCAGCCCCAGCATTTT
clone size: -; D gene: -; V gene: TRBV19; J gene: TRBJ2-5; CDR3 length: 13; CDR3 protein: CASSPYGGETQYF; CDR3 DNA: TGTGCCAGTAGTCCCTACGGGGGTGAGACCCAGTACTTC
clone size: -; D gene: -; V gene: TRBV28; J gene: TRBJ2-6; CDR3 length: 16; CDR3 protein: CASSSWEKSGANVLTF; CDR3 DNA: TGTGCCAGCAGTTCATGGGAGAAATCTGGGGCCAACGTCCTGACTTTC
clone size: -; D gene: -; V gene: TRBV7-9; J gene: TRBJ1-2; CDR3 length: 15; CDR3 protein: CASSLGQPGAFGYTF; CDR3 DNA: TGTGCCAGCAGCTTAGGGCAGCCGGGTGCCTTTGGCTACACCTTC
clone size: -; D gene: -; V gene: TRBV4-3; J gene: TRBJ2-3; CDR3 length: 17; CDR3 protein: CASSQDKGVVRTDTQYF; CDR3 DNA: TGCGCCAGCAGCCAAGATAAAGGGGTAGTTCGCACAGATACGCAGTATTTT
clone size: -; D gene: -; V gene: TRBV9; J gene: TRBJ2-3; CDR3 length: 12; CDR3 protein: CASSVPEDTQYF; CDR3 DNA: TGTGCCAGCAGCGTACCGGAGGATACGCAGTATTTT
clone size: -; D gene: -; V gene: TRBV7-2; J gene: TRBJ2-1; CDR3 length: 15; CDR3 protein: CASSSTSAKWNEQFF; CDR3 DNA: TGTGCCAGCAGCTCCACTAGTGCAAAGTGGAATGAGCAGTTCTTC
clone size: -; D gene: -; V gene: TRBV7-9; J gene: TRBJ2-2; CDR3 length: 17; CDR3 protein: CASSFVQGNMNTGELFF; CDR3 DNA: TGTGCCAGCAGCTTCGTCCAGGGTAATATGAACACCGGGGAGCTGTTTTTT
clone size: -; D gene: -; V gene: TRBV27; J gene: TRBJ2-5; CDR3 length: 13; CDR3 protein: CASSERFATVQYF; CDR3 DNA: TGTGCCAGCAGTGAAAGATTCGCGACAGTCCAGTACTTC
clone size: few; D gene: -; V gene: TRBV28; J gene: TRBJ1-4; CDR3 length: 12; CDR3 protein: CASRLGQEKLFF; CDR3 DNA: TGTGCCAGCAGACTTGGACAGGAAAAACTGTTTTTT
clone size: -; D gene: TRBD1; V gene: TRBV5-1; J gene: TRBJ2-7; CDR3 length: 15; CDR3 protein: CASSLATGGGYEQYF; CDR3 DNA: TGCGCCAGCAGCTTGGCAACAGGGGGAGGCTACGAGCAGTACTTC
clone size: few; D gene: TRBD2; V gene: TRBV29-1; J gene: TRBJ2-1; CDR3 length: 15; CDR3 protein: CSLAPGSGRQSEQFF; CDR3 DNA: TGCAGCCTTGCCCCGGGTAGCGGGAGGCAGAGTGAGCAGTTCTTC
clone size: -; D gene: TRBD1; V gene: TRBV15; J gene: TRBJ1-5; CDR3 length: 16; CDR3 protein: CATSRTDRGQGQPQHF; CDR3 DNA: TGTGCCACCAGCAGGACGGACAGGGGCCAAGGGCAGCCCCAGCATTTT
clone size: few; D gene: -; V gene: TRBV28; J gene: TRBJ1-2; CDR3 length: 13; CDR3 protein: CASSLGRNYGYTF; CDR3 DNA: TGTGCCAGCAGTTTGGGCAGAAACTATGGCTACACCTTC
clone size: -; D gene: TRBD1; V gene: TRBV6-1; J gene: TRBJ1-4; CDR3 length: 15; CDR3 protein: CASSSRDREDEKLFF; CDR3 DNA: TGTGCCAGCAGTAGCCGGGACAGGGAAGACGAAAAACTGTTTTTT
clone size: -; D gene: -; V gene: TRBV5-1; J gene: TRBJ2-1; CDR3 length: 16; CDR3 protein: CASSLRGIAAVYEQFF; CDR3 DNA: TGCGCCAGCAGCCTCCGGGGGATAGCGGCGGTCTATGAGCAGTTCTTC
clone size: -; D gene: TRBD1; V gene: TRBV5-6; J gene: TRBJ1-1; CDR3 length: 15; CDR3 protein: CASSLRVTGATEAFF; CDR3 DNA: TGTGCCAGCAGCTTGCGGGTGACAGGGGCCACTGAAGCTTTCTTT
clone size: -; D gene: -; V gene: TRBV29-1; J gene: TRBJ1-2; CDR3 length: 13; CDR3 protein: CSGLNGDNYGYTF; CDR3 DNA: TGCAGCGGCCTCAACGGAGATAACTATGGCTACACCTTC
clone size: -; D gene: TRBD2; V gene: TRBV5-1; J gene: TRBJ2-1; CDR3 length: 18; CDR3 protein: CASSNNLGTSGRSNEQFF; CDR3 DNA: TGCGCCAGCAGCAACAATTTAGGGACTAGCGGGAGGTCCAATGAGCAGTTCTTC
clone size: -; D gene: TRBD1; V gene: TRBV5-5; J gene: TRBJ2-2; CDR3 length: 17; CDR3 protein: CASSLQGDRGDTGELFF; CDR3 DNA: TGTGCCAGCAGCTTGCAGGGGGACAGGGGGGATACCGGGGAGCTGTTTTTT
clone size: -; D gene: -; V gene: TRBV5-4; J gene: TRBJ1-4; CDR3 length: 18; CDR3 protein: CASSPSRAQGATNEKLFF; CDR3 DNA: TGTGCCAGCAGCCCATCCCGTGCGCAGGGCGCAACTAATGAAAAACTGTTTTTT
clone size: -; D gene: TRBD1; V gene: TRBV27; J gene: TRBJ2-1; CDR3 length: 14; CDR3 protein: CASSTDRGYDEQFF; CDR3 DNA: TGTGCCAGCAGTACGGACAGGGGCTATGATGAGCAGTTCTTC
clone size: -; D gene: -; V gene: TRBV7-2; J gene: TRBJ1-4; CDR3 length: 16; CDR3 protein: CASSSHSGTSDEKLFF; CDR3 DNA: TGTGCCAGCAGCTCTCACTCCGGGACATCCGATGAAAAACTGTTTTTT
clone size: -; D gene: TRBD1; V gene: TRBV10-1; J gene: TRBJ2-1; CDR3 length: 15; CDR3 protein: CASSDYRGPNNEQFF; CDR3 DNA: TGCGCCAGCAGTGATTACAGGGGACCCAACAATGAGCAGTTCTTC